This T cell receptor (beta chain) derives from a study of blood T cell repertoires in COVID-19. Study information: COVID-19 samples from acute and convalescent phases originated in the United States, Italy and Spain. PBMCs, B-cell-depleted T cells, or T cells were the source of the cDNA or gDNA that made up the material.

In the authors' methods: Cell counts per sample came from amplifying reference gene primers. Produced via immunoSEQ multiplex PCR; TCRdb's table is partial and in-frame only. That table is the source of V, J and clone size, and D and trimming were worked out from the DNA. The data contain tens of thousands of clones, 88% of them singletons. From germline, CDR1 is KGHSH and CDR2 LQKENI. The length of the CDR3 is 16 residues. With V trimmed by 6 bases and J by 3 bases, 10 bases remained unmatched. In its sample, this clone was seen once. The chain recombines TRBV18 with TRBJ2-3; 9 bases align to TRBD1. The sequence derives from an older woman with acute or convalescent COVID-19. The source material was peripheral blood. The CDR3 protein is CASSSEGQGGTDTQYF. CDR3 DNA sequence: TGTGCCAGCTCGTCCGAGGGACAGGGCGGGACAGATACGCAGTATTTT.